A single sample gave rise to the 17 T cell receptor beta chains below, sequenced in a study of shared clonotypes between healthy human individuals. CD45RO-negative, CCR7-positively selected cells formed the naive CD8 fraction, excluding terminally differentiated effector memory CD45RA+ cells. Using immunoSEQ multiplex PCR, the repertoire was profiled, and TCRdb retains in-frame clones only, with some absent. The profile shows fewer than 850,000 clones, roughly 96% of them singletons. The sample comprised naive CD8+ T cells sorted from blood. The receptors were gathered from a man under 40 in good health.

In DNA form, the CDR3 reads TGTGCCAGCAGCTTGGCGGGGGCCGGGACGGCCGCCTACGAGCAGTACTTC. It yields the protein CASSLAGAGTAAYEQYF. This chain connects TRBV5-8 to TRBJ2-7; the D gene could be TRBD1 or TRBD2 (6 bases each). In germline, CDR1 is SGHTS, CDR2 YDEGEE. V gave up 0 bases and J gave up 2 bases, with 18 bases separating them. The CDR3 totals 17 residues. Full variable domain (missing parts from reference TRBV5-8 and TRBJ2-7): EAGVTQSPTHLIKTRGQQATLRCSPISGHTSVYWYQQALGLGLQFLLWYDEGEERNRGNFPPRFSGRQFPNYSSELNVNALELEDSALYLCASSLAGAGTAAYEQYFGPGTRLTVT.

The gene calls are TRBV11-2 and TRBJ2-7; 14 nucleotides align to TRBD2. Per germline, CDR1 SGHAT and CDR2 FQNNGV. This CDR3 spans 17 amino acids. Trimming cost V 5 bases and J 0 bases; bases outside gene matches: 6. CDR3 DNA: TGTGCCAGCAGCCCGGGACTAGCGGGAGAAAGCTCCTACGAGCAGTACTTC. It is translated as CASSPGLAGESSYEQYF.

J is TRBJ1-2 and V is TRBV6-1, with unresolved D. Germline V gene sequence: CDR1 MNHNS, CDR2 SASEGT. V lost 0 bases to trimming and J lost 6 bases, with 11 bases between them. The CDR3 has 14 amino acids. The CDR3 sequence is CASSEALYGDGYTF. The CDR3 DNA reads as TGTGCCAGCAGTGAAGCGCTATACGGCGATGGCTACACCTTC.

The chain links TRBV28 to TRBJ2-7; 7 positions agree with TRBD1. With 4 bases clipped from V and 5 bases from J, the junction kept 5 bases outside the gene matches. The CDR3 totals 13 residues. Looked up from germline, CDR1 is MDHEN and CDR2 is SYDVKM. The CDR3 bases are TGTGCCAGCAGTTCACAACAGGGGAACGAGCAGTACTTC. This encodes CASSSQQGNEQYF.

V and J are TRBV15 and TRBJ2-1, with a possible D match to TRBD2 (7 bases). Germline values: CDR1 LNHNV, CDR2 YYDKDF (reference sequence). V was clipped by 9 bases and J by 12 bases, with 24 bases between them. The CDR3 has 14 amino acids. CDR3 in amino acids: CATDRGEGLHGQFF. CDR3 DNA: TGTGCCACAGATAGGGGGGAGGGCCTCCATGGGCAGTTCTTC.

The chain carries TRBV6-1 and TRBJ1-2; TRBD1 might be the D (5 bases). The germline CDR1 and CDR2 sequences are MNHNS and SASEGT. CDR3 length: 17 amino acids. V was shortened by 2 bases and J by 6 bases, with 22 bases between the two germline ends. The CDR3 nucleotides read TGTGCCAGCAGTGAATATTCCCTGGGGGGGGAAACTGATGGCTACACCTTC. Its protein product is CASSEYSLGGETDGYTF.

This rearrangement joins TRBV5-5 to TRBJ1-1; 10 positions agree with TRBD1. CDR1 and CDR2 (germline): SGHKS, YYEKEE (reference sequence). There are 16 residues in the CDR3. The junction had 11 bases not matched to a gene; V was cut back by 5 bases and J by 4 bases. CDR3 region: CASRRDRGERGTEAFF. Written as DNA, the CDR3 is TGTGCCAGCAGACGGGACAGGGGTGAGAGGGGCACTGAAGCTTTCTTT.

In its sample, this clone was seen once. This chain joins TRBV5-1 and TRBJ2-2, with TRBD1 identical over 7 bases. V was clipped by 7 bases and J by 4 bases; unmatched bases: 13. Germline V gene data show CDR1 as SGHRS and CDR2 as YFSETQ. CDR3 length: 16 amino acids. CDR3 DNA sequence: TGCGCCAGCGAACTCTTGGGGACAGAGGCCACCGGGGAGCTGTTTTTT. Translation: CASELLGTEATGELFF.

V and J are TRBV14 and TRBJ2-1; possibly TRBD2 for D (6 bases). Trimming took 1 base from V and 9 from J, leaving 10 bases between them. Germline CDR1 and CDR2: SGHDN and FVKESK. The CDR3 is 13 residues long. The CDR3 DNA is TGTGCCAGCAGCCAAGGGAGGGTTGGTGAGCAGTTCTTC. It encodes CASSQGRVGEQFF.

CDR3 coding DNA: TGTGCCAGCAGCGACAGGGGAGACTACGAGCAGTACTTC. It translates to CASSDRGDYEQYF. V usage is TRBV13 and J usage is TRBJ2-7, with 8 bases matching TRBD1. This CDR3 comprises 13 residues. The ends lost 5 bases at V and 3 bases at J; junction bases unmatched: 3. Germline assignment: CDR1 PRHDT and CDR2 FYEKMQ (reference sequence).

This chain uses TRBV19 with TRBJ2-7; perhaps D is TRBD1 or TRBD2 (5 bases each). In germline, CDR1 is LNHDA, CDR2 SQIVND (reference sequence). This CDR3 comprises 15 residues. Trimming took 5 bases from V and 0 from J, leaving 14 bases between them. The CDR3 region has the DNA TGTGCCAGTAGTTCGGGGCCCTACAGCTCCTACGAGCAGTACTTC. Translated: CASSSGPYSSYEQYF.

The J gene is TRBJ2-1, the V gene TRBV7-9, with 10 positions matching TRBD2. The CDR3 runs to 14 residues. V gave up 2 bases and J gave up 7 bases; unmatched junction bases: 2. Germline V gives CDR1 SEHNR, CDR2 FQNEAQ (reference sequence). CDR3 region: CASSLILAGNEQFF. DNA of the CDR3: TGTGCCAGCAGCTTAATACTAGCGGGGAATGAGCAGTTCTTC.

V is TRBV21-1 and J is TRBJ2-1; TRBD1, the D gene given by the table, was not confirmed from the DNA. TRBV21-1 is labeled a pseudogene. This CDR3 region has 16 residues. CDR3 loop: CASSKARDRKYNEQFF. CDR3 in DNA: TGTGCCAGCAGCAAAGCGAGGGACAGGAAATACAATGAGCAGTTCTTC.

The chain is built from TRBV7-6 and TRBJ2-3; maybe TRBD1 (6 bases). Trimming took off 4 bases at V and 1 base at J, with 9 bases between the two ends. The germline V gene encodes CDR1 SGHVS and CDR2 FNYEAQ. The CDR3 totals 14 residues. The CDR3 reads CASSSAGGTDTQYF. The CDR3 region has the DNA TGTGCCAGCAGCTCCGCAGGGGGCACAGATACGCAGTATTTT.

This sequence joins TRBV7-8 and TRBJ2-2; 7 nucleotides agree with TRBD1. Trimming took 4 bases from V and 4 from J; bases not matched to a gene: 6. This CDR3 has 15 residues. Germline CDR1 SGHVS, CDR2 FQNEAQ. The chain's CDR3 is CASSSDRVPTGELFF. The CDR3 DNA follows: TGTGCCAGCAGCTCCGACAGGGTCCCCACCGGGGAGCTGTTTTTT.

The genes are TRBV6-6 and TRBJ2-7; 10 bases align to TRBD1. V lost 2 bases, J lost 4 bases, and 8 bases stayed unmatched. The germline V gene has CDR1 MNHNY and CDR2 SVGAGI (reference sequence). This CDR3 comprises 16 residues. The CDR3 protein is CASSYGQGGSTYEQYF. The CDR3 DNA sequence: TGTGCCAGCAGTTACGGACAGGGGGGTTCCACATACGAGCAGTACTTC.

The chain employs TRBV27 and TRBJ1-3; D unclear. Germline V CDR1 and CDR2: MNHEY, SMNVEV (reference sequence). This CDR3 comprises 16 residues. V lost 6 bases to trimming and J lost 4 bases, with 19 bases between them. The CDR3 reads CASRSSWPYSGNTIYF. In DNA, the CDR3 is TGTGCCAGCAGATCCTCCTGGCCGTATTCAGGAAACACCATATATTTT.